The clone carrying this T cell receptor beta chain was seen a few times. The data belong to a study of blood T cell repertoires in COVID-19. Germline CDR1 ENHRY, CDR2 SYGVKD. Trimming shortened V by 0 bases and J by 0 bases, and 12 bases separated the two germline ends. This CDR3 has 17 residues. Using immunoSEQ multiplex PCR, the repertoire was profiled, and TCRdb retains in-frame clones only, with some absent. Among roughly 240,000 clones listed, about 87% were seen once. The chain combines TRBV10-3 with TRBJ2-1; D possibly corresponds to TRBD2 (5 bases). The sequenced sample consisted of PBMCs or T cells enriched from blood (not recorded which). The receptor's source is a woman in her 30s with acute COVID-19. The CDR3 DNA reads TGTGCCATCAGTGAGTCTGGTAGCGCGAGCTCCTACAATGAGCAGTTCTTC. Its protein is CAISESGSASSYNEQFF.